This TCR beta chain was sequenced in a study of blood T cells in healthy people across ages. Primed by a sample-barcoded 5' primer and a J-beta primer mix, a second PCR proceeded for about 6 to 11 cycles. TCRdb processed the 5' RACE reads anew with MiXCR; each CDR3 protein has one entry. The data show roughly 500,000 distinct CDR3 sequences, 27% seen once. The donors, all healthy, were Caucasians living in Russia, aged about 6 to 95. CDR1 and CDR2 from the germline V gene are MDHEN and SYDVKM. After removal of 6 bases from V and 6 bases from J, the junction contained 12 bases not matched to a gene. The CDR3 loop spans 16 amino acids. A note on this clonotype: The antigen is not known.

Points from the study as a whole: Aged donors had fewer naive CD4+ cells and lower diversity than long-lived donors. Roughly linear age-related decline in beta diversity appeared, significant by age around 40.

The clonotype comes from a woman in her sixties or seventies in good health. Sequences were obtained from blood. The rearrangement links TRBV28 to TRBJ1-2, with 11 bases aligning to TRBD1. The DNA for the CDR3 is TGTGCCAGCAGGAGGACAGGGGGCATCGGAAAGGATGGCTACACCTTC. It is translated as CASRRTGGIGKDGYTF.